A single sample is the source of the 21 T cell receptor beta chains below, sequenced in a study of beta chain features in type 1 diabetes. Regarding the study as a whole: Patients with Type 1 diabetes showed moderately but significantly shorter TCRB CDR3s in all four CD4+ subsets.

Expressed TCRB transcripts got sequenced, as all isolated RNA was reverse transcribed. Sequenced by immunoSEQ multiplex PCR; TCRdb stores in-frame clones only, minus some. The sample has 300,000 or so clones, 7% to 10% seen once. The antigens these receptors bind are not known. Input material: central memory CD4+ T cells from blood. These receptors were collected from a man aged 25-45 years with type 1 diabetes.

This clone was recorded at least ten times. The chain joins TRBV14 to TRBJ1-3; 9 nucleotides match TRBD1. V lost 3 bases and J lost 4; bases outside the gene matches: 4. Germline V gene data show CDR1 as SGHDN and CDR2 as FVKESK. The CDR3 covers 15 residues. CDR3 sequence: CASSQGQGGGNTIYF. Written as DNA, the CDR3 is TGTGCCAGCAGCCAGGGACAGGGCGGCGGAAACACCATATATTTT.

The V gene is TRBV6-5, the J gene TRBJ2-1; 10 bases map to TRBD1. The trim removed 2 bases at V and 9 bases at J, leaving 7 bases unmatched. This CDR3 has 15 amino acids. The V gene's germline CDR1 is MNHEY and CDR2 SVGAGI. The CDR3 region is CASSYLATGGGEQFF. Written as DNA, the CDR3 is TGTGCCAGCAGTTACCTGGCGACAGGGGGCGGTGAGCAGTTCTTC.

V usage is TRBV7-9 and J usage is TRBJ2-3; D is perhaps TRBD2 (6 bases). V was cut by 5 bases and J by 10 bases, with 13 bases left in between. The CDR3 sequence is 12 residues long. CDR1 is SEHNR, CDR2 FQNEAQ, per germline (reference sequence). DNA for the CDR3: TGTGCCAGCAGCCCCGGGGGTCTGGCGCAGTATTTT. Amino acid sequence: CASSPGGLAQYF.

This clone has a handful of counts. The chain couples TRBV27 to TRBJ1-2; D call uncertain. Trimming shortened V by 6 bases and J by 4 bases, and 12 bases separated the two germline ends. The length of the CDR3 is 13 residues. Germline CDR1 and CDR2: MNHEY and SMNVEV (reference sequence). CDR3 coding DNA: TGTGCCAGCAGCCCTGGACGGGTCTATGGCTACACCTTC. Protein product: CASSPGRVYGYTF.

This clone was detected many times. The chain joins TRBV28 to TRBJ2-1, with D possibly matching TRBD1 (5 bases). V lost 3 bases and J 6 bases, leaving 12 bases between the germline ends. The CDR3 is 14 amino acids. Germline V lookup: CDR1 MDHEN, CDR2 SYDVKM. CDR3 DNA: TGTGCCAGCAGTTTGCGACAGCTTGGCAATGAGCAGTTCTTC. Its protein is CASSLRQLGNEQFF.

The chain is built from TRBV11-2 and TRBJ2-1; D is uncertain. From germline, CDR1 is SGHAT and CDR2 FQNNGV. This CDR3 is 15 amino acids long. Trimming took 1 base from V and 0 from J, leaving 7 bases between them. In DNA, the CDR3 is TGTGCCAGCAGCTTAGTTCAGAGCTCCTACAATGAGCAGTTCTTC. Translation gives CASSLVQSSYNEQFF.

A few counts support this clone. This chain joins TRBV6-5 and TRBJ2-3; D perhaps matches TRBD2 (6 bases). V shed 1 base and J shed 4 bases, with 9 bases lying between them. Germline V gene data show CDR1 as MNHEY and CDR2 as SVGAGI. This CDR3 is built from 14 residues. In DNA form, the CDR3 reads TGTGCCAGCAGTTACTTCGGGGGATCAGATACGCAGTATTTT. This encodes CASSYFGGSDTQYF.

Here the CDR3 DNA reads TGTGCCAGCAGCTTAGAGGCGAGCGGGGGGTTCGGTGAGCAGTTCTTC. Protein sequence: CASSLEASGGFGEQFF. The chain employs TRBV11-2 and TRBJ2-1; 9 bases are shared with TRBD2. The length of the CDR3 is 16 residues. J was trimmed by 9 bases and V by 0 bases; bases with no gene match: 9. The V gene's germline CDR1 is SGHAT and CDR2 FQNNGV.

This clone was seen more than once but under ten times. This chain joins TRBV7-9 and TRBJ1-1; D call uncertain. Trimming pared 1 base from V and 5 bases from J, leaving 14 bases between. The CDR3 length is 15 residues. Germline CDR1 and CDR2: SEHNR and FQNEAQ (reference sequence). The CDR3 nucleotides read TGTGCCAGCAGCTTAGTTACAGCCCAGAGGACTGAAGCTTTCTTT. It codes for CASSLVTAQRTEAFF.

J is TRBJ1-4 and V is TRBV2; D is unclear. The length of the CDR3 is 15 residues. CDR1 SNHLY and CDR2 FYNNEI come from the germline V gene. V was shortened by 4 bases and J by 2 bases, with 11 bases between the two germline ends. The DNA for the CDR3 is TGTGCCAGCAGTGGACCAGGTACCACTAATGAAAAACTGTTTTTT. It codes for CASSGPGTTNEKLFF. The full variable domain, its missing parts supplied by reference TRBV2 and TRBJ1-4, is EPEVTQTPSHQVTQMGQEVILRCVPISNHLYFYWYRQILGQKVEFLVSFYNNEISEKSEIFDDQFSVERPDGSNFTLKIRSTKLEDSAMYFCASSGPGTTNEKLFFGSGTQLSVL.

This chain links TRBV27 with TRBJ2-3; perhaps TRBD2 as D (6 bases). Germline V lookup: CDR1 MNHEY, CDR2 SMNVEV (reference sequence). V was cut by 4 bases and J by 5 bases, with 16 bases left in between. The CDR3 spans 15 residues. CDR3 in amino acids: CASSSRGAGGDTQYF. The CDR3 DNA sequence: TGTGCCAGCAGTTCCCGTGGGGCCGGGGGAGATACGCAGTATTTT.

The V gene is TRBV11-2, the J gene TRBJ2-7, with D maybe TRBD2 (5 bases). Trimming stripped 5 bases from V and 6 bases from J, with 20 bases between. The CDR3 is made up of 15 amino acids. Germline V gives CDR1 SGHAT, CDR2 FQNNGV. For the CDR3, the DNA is TGTGCCAGCAGCACCAGACTACCGAGGATCTCCGAGCAGTACTTC. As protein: CASSTRLPRISEQYF.

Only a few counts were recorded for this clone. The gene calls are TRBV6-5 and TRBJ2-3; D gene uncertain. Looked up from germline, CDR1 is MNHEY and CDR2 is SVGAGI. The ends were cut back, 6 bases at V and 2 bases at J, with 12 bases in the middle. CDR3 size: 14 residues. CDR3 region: CASSPRNPTDTQYF. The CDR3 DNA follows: TGTGCCAGCAGCCCACGGAACCCCACAGATACGCAGTATTTT.

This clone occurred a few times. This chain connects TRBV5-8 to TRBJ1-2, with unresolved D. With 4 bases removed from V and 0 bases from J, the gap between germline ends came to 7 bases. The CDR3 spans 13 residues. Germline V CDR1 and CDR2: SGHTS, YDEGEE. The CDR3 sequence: CASSLTANYGYTF. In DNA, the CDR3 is TGTGCCAGCAGCCTAACAGCTAACTATGGCTACACCTTC.

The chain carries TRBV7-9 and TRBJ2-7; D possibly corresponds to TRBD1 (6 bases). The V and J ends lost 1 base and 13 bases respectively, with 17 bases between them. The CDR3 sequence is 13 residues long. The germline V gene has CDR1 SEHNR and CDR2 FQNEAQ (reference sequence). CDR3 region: CASSLGAYGGSYF. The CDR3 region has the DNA TGTGCCAGCAGCTTAGGCGCGTATGGGGGCTCATACTTC.

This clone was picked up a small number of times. CDR3 amino acids: CASTAGPRRNTIYF. The CDR3 DNA is TGTGCCAGCACGGCGGGGCCGCGAAGAAACACCATATATTTT. The chain carries TRBV7-2 and TRBJ1-3, with D tentatively TRBD1 (5 bases). The CDR3 spans 14 residues. Germline V lookup: CDR1 SGHTA, CDR2 FQGNSA. Trimming took off 7 bases at V and 5 bases at J, with 15 bases between the two ends.

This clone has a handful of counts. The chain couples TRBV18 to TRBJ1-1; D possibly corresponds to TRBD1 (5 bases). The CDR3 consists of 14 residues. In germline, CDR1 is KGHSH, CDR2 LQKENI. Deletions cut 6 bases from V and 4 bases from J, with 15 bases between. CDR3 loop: CASSDSRGGTEAFF. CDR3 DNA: TGTGCCAGCTCCGACTCCCGCGGGGGCACTGAAGCTTTCTTT.

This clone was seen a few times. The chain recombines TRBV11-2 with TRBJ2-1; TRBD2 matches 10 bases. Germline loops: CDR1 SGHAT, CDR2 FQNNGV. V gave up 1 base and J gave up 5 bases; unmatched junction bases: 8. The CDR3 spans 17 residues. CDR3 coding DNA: TGTGCCAGCAGCTTAGTCTTAGCGGGGGGCCTTAACAATGAGCAGTTCTTC. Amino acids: CASSLVLAGGLNNEQFF. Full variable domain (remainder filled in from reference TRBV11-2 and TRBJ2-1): EAGVAQSPRYKIIEKRQSVAFWCNPISGHATLYWYQQILGQGPKLLIQFQNNGVVDDSQLPKDRFSAERLKGVDSTLKIQPAKLEDSAVYLCASSLVLAGGLNNEQFFGPGTRLTVL.

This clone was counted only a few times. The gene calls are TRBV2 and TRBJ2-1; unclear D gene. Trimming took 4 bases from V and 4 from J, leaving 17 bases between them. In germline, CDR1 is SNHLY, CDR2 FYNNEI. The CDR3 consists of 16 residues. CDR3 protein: CASSARPPVGYNEQFF. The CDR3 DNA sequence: TGTGCCAGCAGTGCAAGGCCCCCGGTGGGATACAATGAGCAGTTCTTC.

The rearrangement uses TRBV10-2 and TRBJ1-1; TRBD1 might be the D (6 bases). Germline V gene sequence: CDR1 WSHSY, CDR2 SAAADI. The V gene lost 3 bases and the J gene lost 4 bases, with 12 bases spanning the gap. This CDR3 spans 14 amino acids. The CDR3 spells CASSDGRGRTEAFF. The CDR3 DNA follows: TGCGCCAGCAGTGATGGCAGGGGACGCACTGAAGCTTTCTTT.

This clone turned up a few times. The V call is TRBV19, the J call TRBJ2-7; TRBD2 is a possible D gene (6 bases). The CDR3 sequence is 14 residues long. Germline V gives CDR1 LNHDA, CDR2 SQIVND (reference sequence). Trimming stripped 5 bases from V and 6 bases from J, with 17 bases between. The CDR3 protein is CASSSTGLLGEQYF. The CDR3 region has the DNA TGTGCCAGTAGTTCCACGGGACTCTTGGGCGAGCAGTACTTC.